Listed below are T cell receptor beta chains from one sample, sequenced in a study of human CD8 memory T cell subsets. TCRdb reanalyzed the 5' RACE reads, giving one entry per CDR3 protein sequence and no DNA. This sample contains 6,000 to 6,500 distinct CDR3 sequences. Sequences were obtained from CD8+ T cells from PBMCs. The receptors here all came from a human donor in good health. The CDR3 runs from the conserved cysteine through the conserved F or W. Clone sizes are given selectively: once, few, many, or a class where the clone is expanded.

TRBJ1-1	large	TRBV5-4	CASSFFAGANTEAFF
TRBJ2-2	.	TRBV14	CASSHLSPGELFF
TRBJ2-7	.	TRBV6-4	CASSDSGEQAYEQYF
TRBJ2-1	medium-sized	TRBV29-1	CSVKHDASSYNEQFF
TRBJ2-1	.	TRBV11-2	CASTHGASGISYNEQFF
TRBJ1-3	.	TRBV28	CASRGLAAARGNTIYF
TRBJ2-7	.	TRBV12-3/TRBV12-4	CASSGDTTSYEQYF
TRBJ2-3	.	TRBV29-1	CSVNRGWGTDTQYF
TRBJ2-1	medium-sized	TRBV7-2	CASSFSANNEQFF
TRBJ2-1	.	TRBV12-3/TRBV12-4	CASSLALGQLNEQFF
TRBJ2-7	.	TRBV7-9	CASSSPQGQGDEQYF
TRBJ1-2	.	TRBV7-8	CASSDRGYGYTF
TRBJ2-1	medium-sized	TRBV20-1	CSASKIQGTRNYNEQFF
TRBJ2-7	medium-sized	TRBV20-1	CSARPRLALAEQYF
TRBJ2-7	.	TRBV28	CASRLTPRSDAQYF
TRBJ1-1	medium-sized	TRBV5-1	CASSPPGGRTEAFF
TRBJ2-7	.	TRBV29-1	CSVVLGPSYEQYF
TRBJ2-1	.	TRBV2	CASSVPETSGRTFYYNEQFF
TRBJ2-7	.	TRBV10-2	CASSEPTGSSYEQYF
TRBJ1-6	.	TRBV29-1	CSVSSGENSPLHF
TRBJ2-7	.	TRBV5-1	CASSSSGREEQYF
TRBJ2-7	.	TRBV15	CATRGPSSYEQYF
TRBJ2-3	.	TRBV28	CASSRPRTGLVGTDTQYF
TRBJ2-3	.	TRBV10-3	CAISPSGRGDTQYF
TRBJ2-7	medium-sized	TRBV20-1	CSARDWDSFSYEQYF
TRBJ2-1	.	TRBV4-2	CASSRLAEAGYEQFF
TRBJ2-1	.	TRBV11-2	CASSLGGQFSASYNEQFF
TRBJ2-1	.	TRBV11-3	CASSPGLEDNEQFF
TRBJ2-2	.	TRBV29-1	CSAVTGSGAGELFF
TRBJ2-1	.	TRBV29-1	CSARGILAGVLRNEQFF
TRBJ1-2	medium-sized	TRBV2	CASSAWDRLTYTF
TRBJ1-1	medium-sized	TRBV5-1	CASSLMEYTEAFF
TRBJ2-2	.	TRBV4-1	CASSPQQGAVTGELFF
TRBJ1-5	.	TRBV28	CASVRPSGPQHF
TRBJ2-7	.	TRBV10-2	CATGRGSSSYEQYF
TRBJ2-3	.	TRBV20-1	CSASGLAGITDTQYF
TRBJ1-6	.	TRBV5-1	CASSSAGGVSPLHF
TRBJ2-7	.	TRBV29-1	CSARQGWDEQYF
TRBJ2-7	.	TRBV6-1	CASSEERPPTYYEQYF
TRBJ2-7	.	TRBV5-1	CASSLEIQASSYEQYF
TRBJ2-2	medium-sized	TRBV29-1	CSVEAGGGTGELFF
TRBJ2-7	.	TRBV29-1	CSVEAGGHYEQYF
TRBJ2-4	.	TRBV5-5	CASSGQGGDIQYF
TRBJ2-5	.	TRBV29-1	CSVEGEGGSETQYF
TRBJ2-3	.	TRBV12-3/TRBV12-4	CASSPQAGGPGTQYF